Given below is one TCR beta chain in context. The antigen is unknown. Time point in this sample: blood at routine non-recurrence follow-up after resection. Tumor, nontumor lung or frozen PBMC supplied whole RNA, sequenced without sorting. V trimming: 10 bases; J trimming: 2 bases; junction bases outside the gene matches: 15. This CDR3 is 16 amino acids long. In germline, CDR1 is SNHLY, CDR2 FYNNEI. This sample is drawn from a study of spatial heterogeneity in lung cancer. Study-level information: The donors comprised some 78 untreated early-stage non-small cell lung cancer patients. In cases with available follow-up PBMC samples, these were sequenced at a median of around 2 years after resection. Overall study results and limits: The study found ubiquitous expanded tumor TCRs in blood more at resection than follow-up.

From the 5' RACE reads, TCRdb called clonotypes with MiXCR, one entry per CDR3 protein. This table has about 43,000 distinct CDR3 sequences, 20% to 25% appearing once. The chain uses TRBV2 and TRBJ2-3; the match to TRBD1 covers 7 bases. This sequence originates from a female donor with early-stage non-small cell lung cancer. The sequences come from PBMCs, collected at follow-up. In DNA form, the CDR3 reads TGTGCCACAAATACAGGGGCGCCCTACTACACAGATACGCAGTATTTT. Protein product: CATNTGAPYYTDTQYF.